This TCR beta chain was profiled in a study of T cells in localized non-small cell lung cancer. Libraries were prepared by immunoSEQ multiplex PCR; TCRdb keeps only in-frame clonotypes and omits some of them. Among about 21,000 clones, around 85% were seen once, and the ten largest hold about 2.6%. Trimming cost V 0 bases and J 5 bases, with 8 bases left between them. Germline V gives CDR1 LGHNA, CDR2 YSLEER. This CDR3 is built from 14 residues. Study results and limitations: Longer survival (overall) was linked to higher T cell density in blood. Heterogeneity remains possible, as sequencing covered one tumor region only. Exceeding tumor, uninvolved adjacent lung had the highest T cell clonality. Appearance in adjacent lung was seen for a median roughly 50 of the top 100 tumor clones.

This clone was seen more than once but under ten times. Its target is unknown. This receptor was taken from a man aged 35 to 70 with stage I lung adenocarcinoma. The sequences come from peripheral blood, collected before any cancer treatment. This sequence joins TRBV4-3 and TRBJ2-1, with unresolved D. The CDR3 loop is CASSQDPFHNEQFF. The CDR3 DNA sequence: TGCGCCAGCAGCCAAGACCCCTTCCACAATGAGCAGTTCTTC.